This T cell receptor beta chain is drawn from a study of PD-1 blockade in classical Hodgkin lymphoma. Findings and caveats of the study: Newly diagnosed and completely responding patients shared comparable baseline diversity. Patients excluded were those beginning nivolumab under 1 year after ASCT.

Time point described: cycle 4 day 1 (C4D1), after more than five weeks of nivolumab. Every patient was affected by relapse after autologous stem cell transplantation, while exposure to brentuximab vedotin was not uniform. Patients reached a best response of complete response, partial response or progressive disease. The CDR3 sequence is 13 residues long. Germline assignment: CDR1 LGHNA and CDR2 YNFKEQ. V gave up 1 base and J gave up 3 bases; unmatched junction bases: 0. Assay: immunoSEQ multiplex PCR; the TCRdb copy retains only in-frame clones and omits some. Seen here are 57,000 or so clones, about 85% observed once, and the top ten hold around 8.1%. With regard to this clone: What it recognizes is unknown.

The TCR originated in a human donor with classical Hodgkin lymphoma. The V call is TRBV4-2, the J call TRBJ2-7, with TRBD2 matching over 7 bases. Sample: peripheral blood mononuclear cells (PBMCs), taken before the fourth cycle of nivolumab. Here the CDR3 DNA reads TGTGCCAGCAGCCAAGGGGGGGGCTACGAGCAGTACTTC. Translated, it gives CASSQGGGYEQYF.